Below are 3 T cell receptor beta chains sequenced from a single sample in a study of CXCR3-negative and CXCR3-positive naive CD8 T cells (dated by TCRdb to the late 2010s). Reads for this sample came from a NextSeq 550. The Human TCR Profiling Kit (MiLaboratory) was used to make UMI-labeled 5' RACE TRB cDNA libraries. After TCRdb reprocessed the reads, each CDR3 protein sequence was kept as one row, without DNA. This sample's records show 45,000 to 55,000 distinct CDR3 sequences. The ten biggest clones cover about 15% of the sample. The material sequenced was memory CD8+ T cells from blood. The cell subset or site tag for this specimen amounts to: conventional CD8+ memory T cells (TMEM), sorted as controls. The source of these receptors is a human donor in good health. Some clones in this sample may be carry-over from other donors' samples.

The chain combines TRBV4-2 with TRBJ2-3; the TCRdb D gene call, TRBD1, has no DNA to confirm it. CDR3 length: 14 residues. Germline V gene lookup returns CDR1 LGHNA and CDR2 YNFKEQ. The CDR3 sequence: CASAGDGLSDTQYF.

The chain combines TRBV28 with TRBJ2-3; TCRdb returns TRBD1, unconfirmable since there is no DNA. The CDR3 has 13 residues. Germline CDR1 is MDHEN and CDR2 is SYDVKM. The chain's CDR3 is CASSLGPDDTQYF.

The chain recombines TRBV11-2 with TRBJ2-3. The CDR3 has 12 residues. Germline values: CDR1 SGHAT, CDR2 FQNNGV. The CDR3 sequence: CASSLKADTQYF.